The 25 T cell receptor beta chains reported below all come from one sample, sequenced in a study of response to subunit inactivated influenza vaccine. Each CDR3 protein gets one entry after TCRdb re-called the RT-PCR reads with MiXCR. The sample consists of 490,000 or so distinct CDR3 sequences, around 8% of them appearing once. The sequencing used PBMCs from blood, collected approximately 25 months after vaccination. Receptor source: a man aged 50 to 75 who received an inactivated influenza vaccine.

The chain recombines TRBV15 with TRBJ2-1; TRBD2 matches at 14 bases. The CDR3 totals 15 residues. CDR1 and CDR2 (germline): LNHNV, YYDKDF (reference sequence). Trimming took 3 bases from V and 10 from J; bases not matched to a gene: 5. The CDR3, as DNA: TGTGCCACCAGCAGGGCCGGGACTAGCGGGAGCGAGCAGTTCTTC. As protein: CATSRAGTSGSEQFF.

In DNA, the CDR3 is TGTGCCAGCAGCTCCCGTCCGGTCCCGAGGTACAATGAGCAGTTCTTC. Protein product: CASSSRPVPRYNEQFF. V and J are TRBV7-2 and TRBJ2-1; D remains unclear. Germline V gene sequence: CDR1 SGHTA, CDR2 FQGNSA. V was trimmed by 4 bases and J by 4 bases, leaving 17 bases between them. This CDR3 has 16 amino acids.

The chain joins TRBV5-6 to TRBJ2-1; perhaps TRBD1 as D (6 bases). V lost 3 bases, J lost 6 bases, and 19 bases lay in between. This CDR3 has 16 amino acids. Germline V CDR1 and CDR2: SGHDT, YYEEEE. CDR3 amino acids: CASSSMGQRLGNEQFF. The CDR3 DNA sequence: TGTGCCAGCAGCTCGATGGGACAAAGGCTCGGCAATGAGCAGTTCTTC.

This clonotype has more than one count but fewer than ten. The germline gene is not matched at one end of the junction; a read error may be the cause. The V gene is TRBV6-6, the J gene TRBJ2-7; D may match TRBD1 or TRBD2 (6 bases each). CDR3 length equals 13 residues. Germline CDR1 MNHNY, CDR2 SVGAGI (reference sequence). The CDR3 protein is CASSYSEEGVRPF. The CDR3 coding sequence is TGTGCCAGCAGTTACTCGGAGGAGGGGGTCCGGCCCTTC.

In this sample, this clonotype turned up many times. The chain is built from TRBV4-2 and TRBJ2-7, with D perhaps TRBD1 (6 bases). CDR1 and CDR2 (germline): LGHNA, YNFKEQ. Deletions cut 5 bases from V and 6 bases from J, with 11 bases between. The CDR3 spans 12 residues. CDR3 sequence reads: CASSKQGSEQYF. The CDR3 DNA follows: TGTGCCAGCAGCAAACAGGGAAGCGAGCAGTACTTC.

The J gene is TRBJ2-1, the V gene TRBV19; 11 nucleotides line up with TRBD1. This CDR3 spans 17 amino acids. Germline trimming cut 5 bases from V and 0 bases from J; bases unmatched to any gene: 6. Germline assignment: CDR1 LNHDA and CDR2 SQIVND (reference sequence). DNA for the CDR3: TGTGCCAGTAGTGTCCACGGGACAGGGGGCTCCTACAATGAGCAGTTCTTC. Translating gives CASSVHGTGGSYNEQFF.

This clonotype was seen a handful of times. The chain has TRBV20-1 and TRBJ2-7; 13 positions match TRBD2. Germline trimming cut 1 base from V and 2 bases from J; bases unmatched to any gene: 2. The CDR3 loop spans 15 amino acids. Germline V gene lookup returns CDR1 DFQATT and CDR2 SNEGSKA (reference sequence). CDR3 DNA sequence: TGCAGTGCTAGAGTGACTAGCGGGAGGACCTACGAGCAGTACTTC. Encoded protein: CSARVTSGRTYEQYF.

The V and J genes are TRBV10-3 and TRBJ1-6; 7 bases match TRBD1. The ends lost 7 bases at V and 7 bases at J; junction bases unmatched: 7. There are 14 residues in the CDR3. CDR1 is ENHRY, CDR2 SYGVKD, per germline. The CDR3 sequence is CAITKGTDNSPLHF. The CDR3 DNA reads TGTGCCATCACTAAAGGGACAGACAATTCACCCCTCCACTTT.

This clonotype showed up many times. V is TRBV12-3 or TRBV12-4 and J is TRBJ1-2; D gene ambiguous. The CDR3 has 13 residues. Trimming shortened V by 5 bases and J by 2 bases, and 9 bases separated the two germline ends. The CDR3 loop reads CASSPTLNYGYTF. CDR3 coding DNA: TGTGCCAGCAGTCCGACACTGAACTATGGCTACACCTTC.

This clonotype occurred many times. The chain recombines TRBV12-3 or TRBV12-4 with TRBJ2-2, with D possibly TRBD2 on 6 matching bases. This CDR3 has 16 amino acids. V was shortened by 4 bases and J by 0 bases, with 12 bases between the two germline ends. Written as DNA, the CDR3 is TGTGCCAGCAGTTGGGTAGCGGATTCGAACACCGGGGAGCTGTTTTTT. The encoded protein is CASSWVADSNTGELFF.

The CDR3 region is CAIGLAGTDTQYF. The CDR3, as DNA: TGTGCCATAGGTCTCGCGGGCACAGATACGCAGTATTTT. This rearrangement joins TRBV2 to TRBJ2-3; D not resolved. CDR1 SNHLY and CDR2 FYNNEI come from the germline V gene. V shed 10 bases and J shed 1 base, with 12 bases lying between them. The CDR3 extends over 13 amino acids.

The V call is TRBV28, the J call TRBJ2-7, with 7 bases matching TRBD2. This CDR3 comprises 16 residues. Germline loops: CDR1 MDHEN, CDR2 SYDVKM. The trim removed 7 bases at V and 3 bases at J, leaving 15 bases unmatched. The CDR3 DNA follows: TGTGCCAGCATCCGCCGGATCGGCGGGAGTAACTACGAGCAGTACTTC. Its translation: CASIRRIGGSNYEQYF.

This clonotype occurred a few times. The V call is TRBV6-6, the J call TRBJ2-3, with unresolved D. CDR3 size: 13 residues. Trimming pared 8 bases from V and 2 bases from J, leaving 11 bases between. The germline CDR1 and CDR2 sequences are MNHNY and SVGAGI (reference sequence). The CDR3 sequence is CASHRRATDTQYF. CDR3 bases: TGTGCCAGCCACAGAAGGGCCACAGATACGCAGTATTTT.

This clonotype was detected ten times or more. The genes are TRBV20-1 and TRBJ2-3; 10 bases agree with TRBD1. CDR3 length: 17 residues. Germline lookup yields CDR1 DFQATT and CDR2 SNEGSKA (reference sequence). Unmatched junction bases numbered 8, after V lost 2 bases and J lost 0 bases. This CDR3 is CSARQDRGYSSTDTQYF. In DNA, the CDR3 is TGCAGTGCTAGACAGGACAGGGGGTATTCTAGCACAGATACGCAGTATTTT.

In this sample, this clonotype turned up many times. This chain uses TRBV29-1 with TRBJ2-7; D is unclear. There are 11 residues in the CDR3. With 2 bases removed from V and 13 bases from J, the gap between germline ends came to 15 bases. CDR1 is SQVTM and CDR2 is ANQGSEA in the germline V gene. CDR3: CSVEQEFGQYF. The CDR3 nucleotides are TGCAGCGTTGAACAGGAGTTTGGCCAATACTTC.

The V and J genes are TRBV12-3 or TRBV12-4 and TRBJ1-4; 7 bases fit TRBD1. The J segment lost 13 bases and the V segment lost 4 bases, leaving 12 bases of the junction unmatched. There are 14 residues in the CDR3. The CDR3 loop reads CASSWGQTSGGLFF. The DNA for the CDR3 is TGTGCCAGCAGTTGGGGACAGACCTCGGGGGGACTGTTTTTT.

The J gene is TRBJ2-1, the V gene TRBV9; possible D gene TRBD1, 9 bases. V was cut by 3 bases and J by 4 bases, with 20 bases left in between. This CDR3 region has 17 residues. From germline, CDR1 is SGDLS and CDR2 YYNGEE. CDR3 bases: TGTGCCAGCAGCGCCGGGGGGGGGACAGGGATTTACAATGAGCAGTTCTTC. Translation: CASSAGGGTGIYNEQFF.

The sample holds a few counts of this clonotype. The chain uses TRBV4-3 and TRBJ2-2; 7 bases are shared with TRBD1. Germline lookup yields CDR1 LGHNA and CDR2 YSLEER. The CDR3 runs 15 residues. The V gene end was trimmed by 1 base and the J gene end by 4 bases; junction bases not matched to a gene: 3. This CDR3 reads CASSQVPGGTGELFF. The CDR3 coding sequence is TGCGCCAGCAGCCAAGTCCCAGGGGGCACCGGGGAGCTGTTTTTT.

This clonotype was seen a few times. The V gene is TRBV7-9, the J gene TRBJ1-1, with 8 bases lining up with TRBD1. The length of the CDR3 is 15 residues. V lost 5 bases to trimming and J lost 1 base; unmatched junction nucleotides: 6. From germline, CDR1 is SEHNR and CDR2 FQNEAQ (reference sequence). CDR3 sequence: CASSQYGTGNTEAFF. The CDR3 coding sequence is TGTGCCAGCAGCCAATACGGGACAGGGAACACTGAAGCTTTCTTT.

This clonotype was counted only a few times. This chain uses TRBV6-2 or TRBV6-3 with TRBJ1-6, with 8 bases lining up with TRBD1. The V segment lost 10 bases and the J segment 7 bases; nucleotides outside the gene matches: 9. Per germline, CDR1 MNHEY and CDR2 SVGEGT. The CDR3 totals 14 residues. The DNA of the CDR3 is TGTGCCACCCGCCCAGGGGGCGAAAATTCACCCCTCCACTTT. Translating gives CATRPGGENSPLHF.

This clonotype was recorded many times. The V call is TRBV4-1, the J call TRBJ2-7; D unclear. Germline values: CDR1 MGHRA, CDR2 YSYEKL. V dropped 4 bases and J dropped 5 bases, with 30 bases sitting between them. The CDR3 is made up of 19 amino acids. CDR3 sequence: CASSLSLGTITIGSNEQYF. DNA of the CDR3: TGCGCCAGCAGCCTATCACTGGGTACAATAACCATTGGGTCCAACGAGCAGTACTTC.

This clonotype occurred a few times. The chain couples TRBV5-1 to TRBJ1-5, with TRBD1 matching over 7 bases. Germline V gene sequence: CDR1 SGHRS, CDR2 YFSETQ. Unmatched junction bases numbered 12, after V lost 4 bases and J lost 2 bases. This CDR3 region has 17 residues. CDR3 amino acids: CASSHRDSRSGNQPQHF. The CDR3 region has the DNA TGCGCCAGCAGCCACCGGGACAGTAGATCGGGCAATCAGCCCCAGCATTTT.

The table lists this clonotype with many counts. The V call is TRBV5-6, the J call TRBJ1-2; D not certain. The CDR3 is 17 residues long. The germline CDR1 and CDR2 sequences are SGHDT and YYEEEE. Trimming stripped 2 bases from V and 4 bases from J, with 21 bases between. This CDR3 reads CASSFDSGSLGSYGYTF. CDR3 coding DNA: TGTGCCAGCAGCTTCGACTCGGGGTCTCTTGGATCCTATGGCTACACCTTC.

The gene calls are TRBV20-1 and TRBJ2-1; D is undetermined. This CDR3 region has 16 residues. Trimming removed 6 bases at V and 1 base at J, with 19 bases between. Germline V gene lookup returns CDR1 DFQATT and CDR2 SNEGSKA (reference sequence). CDR3 residues: CSANPQQAASYNEQFF. CDR3 DNA: TGCAGTGCCAACCCTCAGCAGGCCGCGTCCTACAATGAGCAGTTCTTC.

The chain joins TRBV7-9 to TRBJ2-2; 11 bases are a match to TRBD2. V gave up 5 bases and J gave up 5 bases; unmatched junction bases: 10. Germline CDR1 and CDR2: SEHNR and FQNEAQ (reference sequence). The CDR3 is made up of 17 amino acids. The CDR3 nucleotides are TGTGCCAGCAGCCGCACTTCTAGCGGGGGGTTGACCGGGGAGCTGTTTTTT. Amino acids: CASSRTSSGGLTGELFF.